Following are 26 T cell receptor beta chains from one sample sequenced in a study of long-term antiretroviral therapy in people with HIV. They ran version v3.0 of the immunoSEQ assay at survey level. Generated by immunoSEQ multiplex PCR, the TCRdb table keeps only in-frame clones and is missing some. There are about 28,000 clones in the sample; around 84% occur only once, and less than 6% lies in the top ten. The sequencing used unsorted PBMCs, collected 0.8 years after starting antiretroviral therapy. The source is a woman in her 30s with HIV.

The rearrangement links TRBV7-3 to TRBJ2-3; 8 bases match TRBD2. Germline CDR1 is SGHTA and CDR2 is FQGTGA. This CDR3 has 14 residues. V was clipped by 4 bases and J by 5 bases; unmatched bases: 5. CDR3 DNA sequence: TGTGCCAGCAGCTCACGGGGGGGCATAGATACGCAGTATTTT. Translated: CASSSRGGIDTQYF.

The chain links TRBV6-1 to TRBJ1-4; no reliable D call. This CDR3 is built from 15 residues. Germline CDR1 reads MNHNS; CDR2 reads SASEGT. Trimming shortened V by 4 bases and J by 3 bases, and 12 bases separated the two germline ends. In DNA, the CDR3 is TGTGCCAGCAGTGGATTTTTGGGTCCTAATGAAAAACTGTTTTTT. It translates to CASSGFLGPNEKLFF.

V gene TRBV27 combines with J gene TRBJ2-1; a weak D match, TRBD1 (5 bases). CDR1 MNHEY and CDR2 SMNVEV come from the germline V gene (reference sequence). With 5 bases removed from V and 2 bases from J, the gap between germline ends came to 16 bases. The CDR3 contains 16 residues. Written as DNA, the CDR3 is TGTGCCAGCAGTCCGACAGTGAATCGCCCCTACAATGAGCAGTTCTTC. This sequence encodes CASSPTVNRPYNEQFF.

CDR3 protein: CASSLGTGVSYEQYF. The CDR3 bases are TGCGCCAGCAGCTTGGGGACAGGGGTCTCCTACGAGCAGTACTTC. The chain combines TRBV5-1 with TRBJ2-7; 9 bases match TRBD1. In germline, CDR1 is SGHRS, CDR2 YFSETQ. The CDR3 is made up of 15 amino acids. Trimming cost V 0 bases and J 0 bases; bases outside gene matches: 1.

This chain connects TRBV9 to TRBJ1-4; D ambiguous. From germline, CDR1 is SGDLS and CDR2 YYNGEE. This CDR3 is built from 13 residues. The ends were cut back, 2 bases at V and 5 bases at J, with 7 bases in the middle. The CDR3 spells CASSVSRNEKLFF. The DNA of the CDR3 is TGTGCCAGCAGCGTTTCAAGGAATGAAAAACTGTTTTTT.

V is TRBV19 and J is TRBJ1-1, with TRBD1 matching over 7 bases. This CDR3 has 14 residues. CDR1 is LNHDA and CDR2 is SQIVND in the germline V gene (reference sequence). The V segment lost 5 bases and the J segment 2 bases; nucleotides outside the gene matches: 5. DNA for the CDR3: TGTGCCAGTAGTGTGAACAGGGGAAACACTGAAGCTTTCTTT. Protein product: CASSVNRGNTEAFF.

The rearrangement links TRBV9 to TRBJ1-2; 9 bases map to TRBD1. The V gene end was trimmed by 7 bases and the J gene end by 6 bases; junction bases not matched to a gene: 7. Germline V gene sequence: CDR1 SGDLS, CDR2 YYNGEE. The CDR3 is made up of 13 amino acids. CDR3 coding DNA: TGTGCCAGCGCCCCCTGGACAGGGGATGGCTACACCTTC. Its protein is CASAPWTGDGYTF.

The chain recombines TRBV19 with TRBJ1-5; D is perhaps TRBD1 (6 bases). V lost 5 bases to trimming and J lost 4 bases, with 15 bases between them. This CDR3 is 15 amino acids long. CDR1 is LNHDA and CDR2 is SQIVND in the germline V gene (reference sequence). The CDR3 sequence: CASSSQGNRNQPQHF. CDR3 nucleotides: TGTGCCAGTAGTTCACAGGGTAATCGGAATCAGCCCCAGCATTTT.

The genes are TRBV6-6 and TRBJ1-2; D might be TRBD1 (5 bases). The V and J ends lost 4 bases and 3 bases respectively, with 18 bases between them. Germline assignment: CDR1 MNHNY and CDR2 SVGAGI (reference sequence). This CDR3 contains 16 residues. DNA for the CDR3: TGTGCCAGCAGTTCGAGGTCGGGGCAAACAGACTATGGCTACACCTTC. This sequence encodes CASSSRSGQTDYGYTF.

The V call is TRBV6-6, the J call TRBJ2-1, with a tentative D call TRBD1 (5 bases). Trimming took off 8 bases at V and 2 bases at J, with 10 bases between the two ends. The CDR3 is 13 residues long. CDR1 and CDR2 (germline): MNHNY, SVGAGI (reference sequence). DNA for the CDR3: TGTGCCAGCGAGGCAGGGCCCTACAATGAGCAGTTCTTC. Amino acid sequence: CASEAGPYNEQFF.

The rearrangement joins TRBV9 to TRBJ1-2; D not resolved. This CDR3 has 12 amino acids. Looked up from germline, CDR1 is SGDLS and CDR2 is YYNGEE. The ends were cut back, 4 bases at V and 11 bases at J, with 15 bases in the middle. The CDR3 loop is CASSQRKGGYTF. CDR3 DNA sequence: TGTGCCAGCAGCCAACGGAAGGGCGGTTACACCTTC.

The chain carries TRBV9 and TRBJ2-6, with TRBD1 matching over 9 bases. CDR3 size: 17 residues. From germline, CDR1 is SGDLS and CDR2 YYNGEE. V lost 5 bases to trimming and J lost 0 bases; unmatched junction nucleotides: 6. CDR3 protein: CASRPTGGPSGANVLTF. The CDR3 DNA reads as TGTGCCAGCAGGCCTACAGGGGGCCCCTCTGGGGCCAACGTCCTGACTTTC.

V and J are TRBV21-1 and TRBJ1-5; TRBD1, the table's D call, lacks a check against the DNA. TRBV21-1 is a pseudogene segment. The CDR3 loop spans 16 amino acids. The CDR3 loop reads CASSLTFGTGGQPQHF. As DNA, the CDR3 is TGTGCCAGCAGTCTGACCTTCGGCACAGGGGGTCAGCCCCAGCATTTT.

V is TRBV28 and J is TRBJ2-1, with D perhaps being TRBD1 or TRBD2 (6 bases each). V lost 4 bases and J 7 bases, leaving 20 bases between the germline ends. This CDR3 contains 16 residues. The V gene's germline CDR1 is MDHEN and CDR2 SYDVKM. The CDR3 region has the DNA TGTGCCAGCAGTTCCCCTCTAGGAGGGGGAGCAAATGAGCAGTTCTTC. Protein: CASSSPLGGGANEQFF.

J is TRBJ1-2 and V is TRBV10-3, with D unclear. V lost 1 base and J lost 3, with 0 bases in between. This CDR3 is built from 11 residues. CDR1 and CDR2 (germline): ENHRY, SYGVKD. The CDR3 DNA follows: TGTGCCATCAGTGAGTACTATGGCTACACCTTC. Protein: CAISEYYGYTF.

This clone was counted once. The chain combines TRBV5-1 with TRBJ2-6; D may be TRBD1 or TRBD2 (5 bases each). Looked up from germline, CDR1 is SGHRS and CDR2 is YFSETQ. V lost 4 bases and J lost 0, with 20 bases in between. The CDR3 is 19 residues long. Here the CDR3 reads CASSPFQRDGISGANVLTF. The CDR3 DNA sequence: TGCGCCAGCAGCCCCTTTCAGAGGGACGGAATCTCTGGGGCCAACGTCCTGACTTTC.

The chain has TRBV30 and TRBJ2-1; tentatively, D is TRBD1 (7 bases). The CDR3 covers 17 residues. CDR1 and CDR2 from the germline V gene are GTSNPN and SVGIG (reference sequence). With 1 base removed from V and 2 bases from J, the gap between germline ends came to 18 bases. CDR3 residues: CAWSATHSRGAYNEQFF. Here the CDR3 DNA reads TGTGCCTGGAGTGCGACCCACAGCAGGGGGGCCTACAATGAGCAGTTCTTC. Supplemented by reference TRBV30 and TRBJ2-1, the full variable domain reads SQTIHQWPATLVQPVGSPLSLECTVEGTSNPNLYWYRQAAGRGLQLLFYSVGIGQISSEVPQNLSASRPQDRQFILSSKKLLLSDSGFYLCAWSATHSRGAYNEQFFGPGTRLTVL.

The chain recombines TRBV10-3 with TRBJ2-2; 7 bases line up with TRBD2. CDR3 length: 14 amino acids. V trimming: 4 bases; J trimming: 4 bases; junction bases outside the gene matches: 3. CDR1 and CDR2 (germline): ENHRY, SYGVKD. This chain's CDR3 is CAISVSGGTGELFF. DNA of the CDR3: TGTGCCATCAGTGTCTCGGGGGGCACCGGGGAGCTGTTTTTT.

This clone was seen once. The chain carries TRBV7-8 and TRBJ1-2; TRBD1 might be the D (6 bases). The V gene's germline CDR1 is SGHVS and CDR2 FQNEAQ. The V end was cut by 7 bases, the J end by 3 bases, with 18 bases between. The CDR3 covers 15 residues. CDR3 residues: CASTPTGAGYYGYTF. The CDR3 DNA follows: TGTGCCAGCACCCCCACGGGGGCGGGCTACTATGGCTACACCTTC.

V and J are TRBV4-1 and TRBJ2-2; D is perhaps TRBD1 or TRBD2 (5 bases each). The V end was cut by 2 bases, the J end by 6 bases, with 19 bases between. The CDR3 spans 17 residues. Germline V CDR1 and CDR2: MGHRA, YSYEKL. CDR3 protein: CASSQNTGTERSGELFF. The CDR3 DNA sequence: TGCGCCAGCAGCCAAAATACCGGGACGGAGCGGTCCGGGGAGCTGTTTTTT.

V gene TRBV7-9 combines with J gene TRBJ2-2; D call uncertain. This CDR3 region has 12 residues. The V gene lost 4 bases and the J gene lost 8 bases, with 8 bases spanning the gap. The V gene's germline CDR1 is SEHNR and CDR2 FQNEAQ (reference sequence). CDR3 sequence reads: CASSSIAGELFF. DNA for the CDR3: TGTGCCAGCAGCTCGATTGCAGGGGAGCTGTTTTTT.

The V call is TRBV5-4, the J call TRBJ1-1; 9 bases fit TRBD1. This CDR3 contains 14 residues. Germline values: CDR1 SGHNT, CDR2 YYREEE (reference sequence). The V segment lost 4 bases and the J segment 6 bases; nucleotides outside the gene matches: 7. CDR3 DNA sequence: TGTGCCAGCAGCCCCGGACAGGGGAGGTCTGAAGCTTTCTTT. Its translation is CASSPGQGRSEAFF.

This clone has a handful of counts. The chain links TRBV5-1 to TRBJ1-2; D gene ambiguous. This CDR3 has 14 amino acids. Germline-derived CDR1 and CDR2 are SGHRS and YFSETQ. Trimming took 0 bases from V and 4 from J, leaving 10 bases between them. The CDR3 protein is CASSLGDKIYGYTF. The CDR3 nucleotides read TGCGCCAGCAGCTTGGGAGACAAAATCTATGGCTACACCTTC. Full variable domain (outside the CDR3, taken from reference TRBV5-1 and TRBJ1-2): KAGVTQTPRYLIKTRGQQVTLSCSPISGHRSVSWYQQTPGQGLQFLFEYFSETQRNKGNFPGRFSGRQFSNSRSEMNVSTLELGDSALYLCASSLGDKIYGYTFGSGTRLTVV.

V and J are TRBV9 and TRBJ1-4; 8 bases match TRBD1. CDR3 length equals 15 residues. V was pared by 3 bases and J by 4 bases, with 5 bases of the junction left unmatched. CDR1 SGDLS and CDR2 YYNGEE come from the germline V gene. This CDR3 reads CASSATTGDNEKLFF. CDR3 in DNA: TGTGCCAGCAGCGCGACGACAGGGGATAATGAAAAACTGTTTTTT. Full variable domain (remainder filled in from reference TRBV9 and TRBJ1-4): DSGVTQTPKHLITATGQRVTLRCSPRSGDLSVYWYQQSLDQGLQFLIQYYNGEERAKGNILERFSAQQFPDLHSELNLSSLELGDSALYFCASSATTGDNEKLFFGSGTQLSVL.

In DNA, the CDR3 is TGTGCCAGCAGCAATCGAGTTGATGCAGACAATCAGCCCCAGCATTTT. Protein: CASSNRVDADNQPQHF. J is TRBJ1-5 and V is TRBV21-1. TRBV21-1 is classified as a pseudogene. This CDR3 is 16 amino acids long.

The rearrangement links TRBV6-5 to TRBJ1-1; D is undetermined. CDR1 MNHEY and CDR2 SVGAGI come from the germline V gene. The CDR3 length is 14 residues. Trimming pared 0 bases from V and 2 bases from J, leaving 7 bases between. The CDR3 DNA is TGTGCCAGCAGTTACTCTCCTCCCAACACTGAAGCTTTCTTT. This codes for CASSYSPPNTEAFF.